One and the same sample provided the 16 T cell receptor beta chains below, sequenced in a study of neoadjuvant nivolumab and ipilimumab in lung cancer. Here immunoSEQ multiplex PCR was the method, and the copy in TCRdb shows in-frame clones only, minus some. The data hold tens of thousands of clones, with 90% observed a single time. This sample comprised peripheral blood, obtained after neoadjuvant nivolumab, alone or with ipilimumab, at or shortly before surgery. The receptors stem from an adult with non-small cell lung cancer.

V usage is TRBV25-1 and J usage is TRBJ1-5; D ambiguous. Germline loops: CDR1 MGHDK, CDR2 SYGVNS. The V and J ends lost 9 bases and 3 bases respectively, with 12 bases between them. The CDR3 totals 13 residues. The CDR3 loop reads CARPSTFNQPQHF. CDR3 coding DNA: TGTGCCAGACCCAGCACCTTCAATCAGCCCCAGCATTTT.

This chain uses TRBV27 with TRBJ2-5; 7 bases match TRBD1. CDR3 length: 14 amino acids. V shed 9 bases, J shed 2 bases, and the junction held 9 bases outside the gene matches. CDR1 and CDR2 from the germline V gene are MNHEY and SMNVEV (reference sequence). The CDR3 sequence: CARLRGNKQETQYF. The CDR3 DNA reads TGTGCCAGGCTCAGGGGGAATAAACAAGAGACCCAGTACTTC.

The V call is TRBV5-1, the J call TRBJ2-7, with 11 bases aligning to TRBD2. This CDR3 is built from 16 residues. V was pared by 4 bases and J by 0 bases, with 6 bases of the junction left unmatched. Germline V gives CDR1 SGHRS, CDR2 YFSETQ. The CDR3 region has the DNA TGCGCCAGCAGCCCGGGACTAGCGGTCGCCTCCTACGAGCAGTACTTC. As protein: CASSPGLAVASYEQYF. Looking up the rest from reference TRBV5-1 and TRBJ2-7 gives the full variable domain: KAGVTQTPRYLIKTRGQQVTLSCSPISGHRSVSWYQQTPGQGLQFLFEYFSETQRNKGNFPGRFSGRQFSNSRSEMNVSTLELGDSALYLCASSPGLAVASYEQYFGPGTRLTVT.

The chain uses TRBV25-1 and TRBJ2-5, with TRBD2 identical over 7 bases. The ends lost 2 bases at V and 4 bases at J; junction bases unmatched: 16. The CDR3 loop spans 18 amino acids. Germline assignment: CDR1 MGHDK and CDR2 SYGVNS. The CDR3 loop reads CASSEDIGGGIGGETQYF. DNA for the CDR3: TGTGCCAGCAGTGAAGATATAGGCGGGGGAATTGGTGGAGAGACCCAGTACTTC.

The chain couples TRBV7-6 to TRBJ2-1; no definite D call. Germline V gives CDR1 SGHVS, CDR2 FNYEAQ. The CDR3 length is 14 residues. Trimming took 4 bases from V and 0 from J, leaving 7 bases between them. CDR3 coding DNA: TGTGCCAGCAGCTCAGTTAGCTCCTACAATGAGCAGTTCTTC. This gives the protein CASSSVSSYNEQFF.

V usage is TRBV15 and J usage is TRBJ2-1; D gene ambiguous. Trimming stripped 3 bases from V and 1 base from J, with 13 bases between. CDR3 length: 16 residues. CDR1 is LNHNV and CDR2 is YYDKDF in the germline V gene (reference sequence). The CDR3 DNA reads TGTGCCACCAGCAGGCCCGAAGCGAGTTCCTACAATGAGCAGTTCTTC. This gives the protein CATSRPEASSYNEQFF. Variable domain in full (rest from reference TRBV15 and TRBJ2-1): DAMVIQNPRYQVTQFGKPVTLSCSQTLNHNVMYWYQQKSSQAPKLLFHYYDKDFNNEADTPDNFQSRRPNTSFCFLDIRSPGLGDTAMYLCATSRPEASSYNEQFFGPGTRLTVL.

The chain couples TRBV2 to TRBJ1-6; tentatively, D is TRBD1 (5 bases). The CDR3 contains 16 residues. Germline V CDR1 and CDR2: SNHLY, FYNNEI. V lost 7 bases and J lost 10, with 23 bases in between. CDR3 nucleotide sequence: TGTGCCAGCAAAACACAGCTGGGACCCATAGGGTCACCCCTCCACTTT. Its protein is CASKTQLGPIGSPLHF.

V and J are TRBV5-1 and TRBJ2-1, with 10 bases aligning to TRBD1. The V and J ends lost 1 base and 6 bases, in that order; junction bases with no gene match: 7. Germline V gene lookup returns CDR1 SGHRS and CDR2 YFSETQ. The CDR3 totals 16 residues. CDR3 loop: CASSLLPGQGFNEQFF. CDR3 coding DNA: TGCGCCAGCAGCTTGTTACCGGGACAGGGGTTCAATGAGCAGTTCTTC.

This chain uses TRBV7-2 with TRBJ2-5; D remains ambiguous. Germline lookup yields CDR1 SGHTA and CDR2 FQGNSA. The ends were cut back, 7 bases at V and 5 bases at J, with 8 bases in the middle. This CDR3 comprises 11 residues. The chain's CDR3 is CASTFLETQYF. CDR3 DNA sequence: TGTGCCAGCACCTTCTTGGAGACCCAGTACTTC.

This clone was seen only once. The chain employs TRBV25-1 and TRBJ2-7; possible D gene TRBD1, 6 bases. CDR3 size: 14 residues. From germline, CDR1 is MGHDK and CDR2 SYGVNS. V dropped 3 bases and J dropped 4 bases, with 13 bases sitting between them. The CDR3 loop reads CASSDPGTNYEQYF. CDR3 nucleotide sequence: TGTGCCAGCAGTGACCCCGGGACAAATTACGAGCAGTACTTC.

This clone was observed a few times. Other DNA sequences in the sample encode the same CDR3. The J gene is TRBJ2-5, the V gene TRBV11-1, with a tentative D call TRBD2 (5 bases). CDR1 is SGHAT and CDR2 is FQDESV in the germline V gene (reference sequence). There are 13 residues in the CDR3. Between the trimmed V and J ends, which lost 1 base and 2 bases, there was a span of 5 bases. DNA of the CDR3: TGTGCCAGCAGCTTAGGAGGGCAAGAGACCCAGTACTTC. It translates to CASSLGGQETQYF. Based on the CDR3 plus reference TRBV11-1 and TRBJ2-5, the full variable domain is EAEVAQSPRYKITEKSQAVAFWCDPISGHATLYWYRQILGQGPELLVQFQDESVVDDSQLPKDRFSAERLKGVDSTLKIQPAELGDSAMYLCASSLGGQETQYFGPGTRLLVL.

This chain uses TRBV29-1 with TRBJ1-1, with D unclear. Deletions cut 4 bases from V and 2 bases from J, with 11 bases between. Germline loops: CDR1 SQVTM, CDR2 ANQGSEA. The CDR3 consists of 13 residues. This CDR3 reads CSVVHSPNTEAFF. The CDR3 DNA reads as TGCAGCGTTGTCCACAGCCCAAACACTGAAGCTTTCTTT.

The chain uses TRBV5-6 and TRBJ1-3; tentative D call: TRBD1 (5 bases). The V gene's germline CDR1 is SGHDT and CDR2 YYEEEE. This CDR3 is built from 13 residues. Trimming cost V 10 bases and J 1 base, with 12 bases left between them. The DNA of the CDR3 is TGTGCCGCAGGGTCGATGTCTGGAAACACCATATATTTT. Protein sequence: CAAGSMSGNTIYF.

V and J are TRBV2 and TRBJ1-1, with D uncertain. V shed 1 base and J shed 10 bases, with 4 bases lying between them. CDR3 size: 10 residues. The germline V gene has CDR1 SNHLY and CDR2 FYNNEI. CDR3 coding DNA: TGTGCCAGCAGTGAAGGGGTAGCTTTCTTT. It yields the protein CASSEGVAFF.

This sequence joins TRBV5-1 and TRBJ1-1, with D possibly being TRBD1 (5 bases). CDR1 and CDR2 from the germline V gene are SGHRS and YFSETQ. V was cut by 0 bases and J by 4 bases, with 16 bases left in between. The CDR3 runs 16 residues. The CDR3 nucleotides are TGCGCCAGCAGCTTGGCCGGGGGGACTGGGGGCACTGAAGCTTTCTTT. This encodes CASSLAGGTGGTEAFF.

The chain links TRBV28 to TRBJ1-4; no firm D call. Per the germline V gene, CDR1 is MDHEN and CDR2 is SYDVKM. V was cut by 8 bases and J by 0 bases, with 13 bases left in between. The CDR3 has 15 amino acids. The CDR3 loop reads CASHPVRSTNEKLFF. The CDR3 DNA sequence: TGTGCCAGCCACCCCGTTCGTTCAACTAATGAAAAACTGTTTTTT.